This T cell receptor beta chain was identified during a study of cytomegalovirus exposure and HLA in healthy donors. Donors likely had unrecorded immune exposures despite being nominally healthy when sampled. V lost 5 bases, J lost 5 bases, and 20 bases lay in between. In germline, CDR1 is SEHNR, CDR2 FQNEAQ (reference sequence). The CDR3 sequence is 16 residues long. The study's findings and limits: One cluster of highly shared sequence variants probably arose as a sequencing artifact.

As for this clone: Its cognate antigen is unknown.

PCR was performed using 60 Vbeta and 13 Jbeta primers. Using immunoSEQ multiplex PCR, the repertoire was profiled, and TCRdb retains in-frame clones only, with some absent. There are some 41,000 clones in the sample, with more than 3% held by the top ten. Sequencing was performed on PBMCs. This receptor was obtained from a male donor in good health and CMV-seronegative. The chain couples TRBV7-9 to TRBJ2-3, with D perhaps matching TRBD1 (5 bases). The CDR3 DNA reads TGTGCCAGCAGCCCCCGACAGTTGCCCGTGCGAGATACGCAGTATTTT. Protein product: CASSPRQLPVRDTQYF.